A selection of T cell receptor beta chains follows, all from one sample in a study of control samples from healthy donors and cancer patients. The method was immunoSEQ multiplex PCR; TCRdb's version includes in-frame clones alone and lacks a portion of them. The sample records about 70,000 clones, more than 70% being singletons. The sample was PBMCs. These receptor sequences come from a woman in her forties or fifties with head and neck cancer. The CDR3 runs from the conserved cysteine through the conserved F or W. The D gene is left open where the match is weak. The listing skips clone size in some rows; elsewhere it reads once, few, many or a size class.

v_call: TRBV4-1; j_call: TRBJ1-2; clone_size: -; d_call: -; cdr3_nt: TGCGCCAGCAGCCGAGAACCGGTGCCCACGGGGGAGGGCTACACCTTC; cdr3_aa: CASSREPVPTGEGYTF
v_call: TRBV7-9; j_call: TRBJ1-2; clone_size: once; d_call: -; cdr3_nt: TGTGCCAGCAGCTTAGAAACGGAAAACTATGGCTACACCTTC; cdr3_aa: CASSLETENYGYTF
v_call: TRBV19; j_call: TRBJ2-3; clone_size: -; d_call: TRBD2; cdr3_nt: TGTGCCAGTAGTTCTCTGACTAGCGGGGGGGCAAGGGGCACAGATACGCAGTATTTT; cdr3_aa: CASSSLTSGGARGTDTQYF
v_call: TRBV28; j_call: TRBJ2-3; clone_size: once; d_call: -; cdr3_nt: TGTGCCAGCAGTGTGACAGATACGCAGTATTTT; cdr3_aa: CASSVTDTQYF
v_call: TRBV2; j_call: TRBJ1-3; clone_size: -; d_call: -; cdr3_nt: TGTGCCAGCAGTGAGGGATCTGGAAACACCATATATTTT; cdr3_aa: CASSEGSGNTIYF
v_call: TRBV5-8; j_call: TRBJ1-4; clone_size: once; d_call: -; cdr3_nt: TGTGCCAGCAGCCTAAGTCGGAGATCCCATGAAAAACTGTTTTTT; cdr3_aa: CASSLSRRSHEKLFF
v_call: TRBV3-1/TRBV3-2; j_call: TRBJ1-2; clone_size: -; d_call: -; cdr3_nt: TGTGCCAGCAGCCTAGGACTGCTAAGCGAGGGCTACACCTTC; cdr3_aa: CASSLGLLSEGYTF
v_call: TRBV5-6; j_call: TRBJ1-1; clone_size: -; d_call: TRBD1; cdr3_nt: TGTGCCAGCAGCTTGGCCGGACAGGGACAACTAATGAACACTGAAGCTTTCTTT; cdr3_aa: CASSLAGQGQLMNTEAFF
v_call: TRBV7-8; j_call: TRBJ2-1; clone_size: -; d_call: TRBD2; cdr3_nt: TGTGCCAGCAGCCGGGCGGCAGGGACTAACAATGAGCAGTTCTTC; cdr3_aa: CASSRAAGTNNEQFF
v_call: TRBV18; j_call: TRBJ1-5; clone_size: -; d_call: -; cdr3_nt: TGTGCCAGCCGACGGGGGGACCTTAGCAATCAGCCCCAGCATTTT; cdr3_aa: CASRRGDLSNQPQHF
v_call: TRBV28; j_call: TRBJ1-1; clone_size: -; d_call: TRBD1; cdr3_nt: TGTGCCAGCAGAACCGACAGGGGGGGCACTGAAGCTTTCTTT; cdr3_aa: CASRTDRGGTEAFF
v_call: TRBV9; j_call: TRBJ1-1; clone_size: -; d_call: -; cdr3_nt: TGTGCCAGCAGCGTAAGAGGGAACACTGAAGCTTTCTTT; cdr3_aa: CASSVRGNTEAFF
v_call: TRBV4-1; j_call: TRBJ2-7; clone_size: few; d_call: -; cdr3_nt: TGCGCCAGCAGCCAAGAGACCCCGTCCTCCTACGAGCAGTACTTC; cdr3_aa: CASSQETPSSYEQYF
v_call: TRBV11-2; j_call: TRBJ1-1; clone_size: -; d_call: -; cdr3_nt: TGTGCCAGCAGCCTTGGACGGACCACTGAAGCTTTCTTT; cdr3_aa: CASSLGRTTEAFF
v_call: TRBV21-1; j_call: TRBJ2-1; clone_size: once; d_call: -; cdr3_nt: TGTGCCCCCAGGGGGGGACACACGAAGATTACCTACTACAATGAGCAGTTCTTC; cdr3_aa: CAPRGGHTKITYYNEQFF
v_call: TRBV28; j_call: TRBJ2-3; clone_size: -; d_call: -; cdr3_nt: TGTGCCAGCAGTTCCCCAGTTACAGATACGCAGTATTTT; cdr3_aa: CASSSPVTDTQYF
v_call: TRBV11-2; j_call: TRBJ1-3; clone_size: -; d_call: -; cdr3_nt: TGTGCCAGCAGCTTTAGGAGGGGGTCTGGAAACACCATATATTTT; cdr3_aa: CASSFRRGSGNTIYF
v_call: TRBV7-6; j_call: TRBJ2-5; clone_size: few; d_call: TRBD1; cdr3_nt: TGTGCCAGCAGCTCCAATTCTTACGACAGGGCGCAAGAGACCCAGTACTTC; cdr3_aa: CASSSNSYDRAQETQYF
v_call: TRBV7-6; j_call: TRBJ2-5; clone_size: -; d_call: -; cdr3_nt: TGTGCCAGCAGCTTAGGCACGGCCCAAGAGACCCAGTACTTC; cdr3_aa: CASSLGTAQETQYF
v_call: TRBV19; j_call: TRBJ1-2; clone_size: -; d_call: -; cdr3_nt: TGTGCCAGTAGTCCGGGGCCTACTGGCTACACCTTC; cdr3_aa: CASSPGPTGYTF
v_call: TRBV7-6; j_call: TRBJ2-1; clone_size: -; d_call: TRBD2; cdr3_nt: TGCGCCAGCAGCCCCGGACTAGCGGGGGGGTATGAGCAGTTCTTC; cdr3_aa: CASSPGLAGGYEQFF
v_call: TRBV6-5; j_call: TRBJ1-3; clone_size: -; d_call: -; cdr3_nt: TGTGCCAGCAGTCGACAGGTCCCCCTTGGAAACACCATATATTTT; cdr3_aa: CASSRQVPLGNTIYF
v_call: TRBV4-1; j_call: TRBJ1-3; clone_size: once; d_call: -; cdr3_nt: TGCGCCAGCAGCCAATCGACCTTCTACTCTGGAAACACCATATATTTT; cdr3_aa: CASSQSTFYSGNTIYF
v_call: TRBV6-5; j_call: TRBJ2-5; clone_size: -; d_call: TRBD2; cdr3_nt: TGTGCCAGCAATCCGGGGGGGCCGGAGACCCAGTACTTC; cdr3_aa: CASNPGGPETQYF
v_call: TRBV27; j_call: TRBJ1-2; clone_size: -; d_call: TRBD1; cdr3_nt: TGTGCCAGCTCAGTTCAGACAGGGGGGGAGTATGGCTACACCTTC; cdr3_aa: CASSVQTGGEYGYTF
v_call: TRBV5-6; j_call: TRBJ1-2; clone_size: -; d_call: -; cdr3_nt: TGTGCCAGCAGCTTAAAGGGGGGCTATGGCTACACCTTC; cdr3_aa: CASSLKGGYGYTF
v_call: TRBV7-9; j_call: TRBJ2-7; clone_size: once; d_call: -; cdr3_nt: TGTGCCAGCAGCCGCGCCTCCCCGACAGGTTCCTACGAGCAGTACTTC; cdr3_aa: CASSRASPTGSYEQYF
v_call: TRBV10-3; j_call: TRBJ1-4; clone_size: -; d_call: TRBD1; cdr3_nt: TGTGCCATAGGGACAGGGGGCGCAAATGAAAAACTGTTTTTT; cdr3_aa: CAIGTGGANEKLFF
v_call: TRBV27; j_call: TRBJ2-7; clone_size: -; d_call: -; cdr3_nt: TGTGCCAGCAGTCTAAACAGATACGAGCAGTACTTC; cdr3_aa: CASSLNRYEQYF
v_call: TRBV5-1; j_call: TRBJ1-6; clone_size: -; d_call: -; cdr3_nt: TGCGCCAGCAGCTTGGGCCAGGGAGGCAATTCACCCCTCCACTTT; cdr3_aa: CASSLGQGGNSPLHF
v_call: TRBV10-3; j_call: TRBJ2-3; clone_size: -; d_call: -; cdr3_nt: TGTGCCATCAGTGCAGTGGCAGATACGCAGTATTTT; cdr3_aa: CAISAVADTQYF
v_call: TRBV5-6; j_call: TRBJ1-5; clone_size: -; d_call: TRBD1; cdr3_nt: TGTGCCAGCAGCTTGGCCGGACAGGGAAGGAATCAGCCCCAGCATTTT; cdr3_aa: CASSLAGQGRNQPQHF
v_call: TRBV6-6; j_call: TRBJ1-2; clone_size: -; d_call: -; cdr3_nt: TGTGCCAGCAGCCCGGCTAACTATGGCTACACCTTC; cdr3_aa: CASSPANYGYTF
v_call: TRBV29-1; j_call: TRBJ2-1; clone_size: -; d_call: TRBD2; cdr3_nt: TGCAGCCTTGGGTTGGGACTAGCGGCAAGAGGTGAGCAGTTCTTC; cdr3_aa: CSLGLGLAARGEQFF
v_call: TRBV28; j_call: TRBJ1-2; clone_size: -; d_call: TRBD1; cdr3_nt: TGTGCCAGCAGTCCTCAGGGGGCTTATGGCTACACCTTC; cdr3_aa: CASSPQGAYGYTF
v_call: TRBV30; j_call: TRBJ2-2; clone_size: -; d_call: -; cdr3_nt: TGTGCCTCAATCGGGGGAGCCAACACCGGGGAGCTGTTTTTT; cdr3_aa: CASIGGANTGELFF
v_call: TRBV12-1; j_call: TRBJ2-2; clone_size: -; d_call: -; cdr3_nt: TGTGCCAGCAGCTCCGATCTAGCGGGGGGCCGTCCGTCCGGGGAGCTGTTTTTT; cdr3_aa: CASSSDLAGGRPSGELFF
v_call: TRBV28; j_call: TRBJ1-6; clone_size: -; d_call: -; cdr3_nt: TGTGCCAGCAGTTCCCCCTCCCGTAAATCGGGGCAGGGCCACTTT; cdr3_aa: CASSSPSRKSGQGHF
v_call: TRBV28; j_call: TRBJ2-1; clone_size: -; d_call: TRBD2; cdr3_nt: TGTGCCAGCAGTTTACATAGCGGGGGGGCCACTGAGCAGTTCTTC; cdr3_aa: CASSLHSGGATEQFF
v_call: TRBV18; j_call: TRBJ1-5; clone_size: -; d_call: -; cdr3_nt: TGTGCCAGCTCATCCCTCGAGGGAAACAATCAGCCCCAGCATTTT; cdr3_aa: CASSSLEGNNQPQHF
v_call: TRBV19; j_call: TRBJ1-5; clone_size: -; d_call: -; cdr3_nt: TGTGCCAGTAGTATAGCCAGTAGCAATCAGCCCCAGCATTTT; cdr3_aa: CASSIASSNQPQHF
v_call: TRBV30; j_call: TRBJ2-2; clone_size: -; d_call: -; cdr3_nt: TGTGCCTGGAGGGGAGGCCTTACCGGGGAGCTGTTTTTT; cdr3_aa: CAWRGGLTGELFF